This T cell receptor (beta chain) was observed in a study of T cell repertoires in cytomegalovirus infection. About the study: Public TCR beta signatures marked donors with CMV infection and the matching HLA. Study results and caveats: HLA-C-restricted CMV clonotypes gave the most frequent clonotype in two of eight donors.

This clonotype was found a few times. Its antigen is not identified. TCRdb re-derived calls from the reads in MiXCR, one entry per CDR3 protein. The table has approximately 7,900 distinct CDR3 sequences, 45% to 55% seen once; the top ten hold 65% to 75%. V was clipped by 9 bases and J by 10 bases, with 4 bases between them. This CDR3 is 9 amino acids long. Per the germline V gene, CDR1 is MDHEN and CDR2 is SYDVKM. Input material: PBMCs, sequenced either directly or after in vitro stimulation (not recorded which). The sequence was obtained from a human donor in good health (CMV status not recorded). Some clones in this sample may be carry-over from other donors' samples. This chain connects TRBV28 to TRBJ1-6; no firm D call. The DNA for the CDR3 is TGTGCCAGTGGGTCACCCCTCCACTTT. Translated: CASGSPLHF.